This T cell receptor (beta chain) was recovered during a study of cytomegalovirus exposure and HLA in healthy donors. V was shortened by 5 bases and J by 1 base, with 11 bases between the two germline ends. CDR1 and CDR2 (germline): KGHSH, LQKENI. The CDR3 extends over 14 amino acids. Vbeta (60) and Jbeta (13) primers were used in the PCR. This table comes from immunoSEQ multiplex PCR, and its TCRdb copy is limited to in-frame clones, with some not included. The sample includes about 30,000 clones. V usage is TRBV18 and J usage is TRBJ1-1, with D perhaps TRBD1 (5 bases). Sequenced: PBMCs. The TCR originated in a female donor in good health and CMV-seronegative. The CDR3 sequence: CASSVGHQNTEAFF. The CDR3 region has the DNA TGTGCCAGCTCAGTCGGACACCAGAACACTGAAGCTTTCTTT.